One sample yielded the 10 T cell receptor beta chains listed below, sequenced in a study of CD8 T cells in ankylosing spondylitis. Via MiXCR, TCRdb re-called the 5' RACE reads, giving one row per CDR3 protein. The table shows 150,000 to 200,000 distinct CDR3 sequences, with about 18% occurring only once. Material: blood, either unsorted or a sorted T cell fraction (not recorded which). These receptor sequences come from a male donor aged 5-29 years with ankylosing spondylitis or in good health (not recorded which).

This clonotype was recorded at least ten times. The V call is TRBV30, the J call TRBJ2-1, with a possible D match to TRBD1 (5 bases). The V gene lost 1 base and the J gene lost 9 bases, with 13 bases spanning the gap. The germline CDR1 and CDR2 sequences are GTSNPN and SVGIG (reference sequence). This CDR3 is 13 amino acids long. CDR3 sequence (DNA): TGTGCCTGGAGTGAAAGCAGGGCTGGTGAGCAGTTCTTC. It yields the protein CAWSESRAGEQFF.

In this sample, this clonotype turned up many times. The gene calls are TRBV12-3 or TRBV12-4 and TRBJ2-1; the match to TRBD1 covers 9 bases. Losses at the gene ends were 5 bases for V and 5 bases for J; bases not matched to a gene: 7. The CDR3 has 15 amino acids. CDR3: CASSLRTGVDNEQFF. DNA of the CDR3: TGTGCCAGCAGTCTCCGGACAGGGGTAGACAATGAGCAGTTCTTC.

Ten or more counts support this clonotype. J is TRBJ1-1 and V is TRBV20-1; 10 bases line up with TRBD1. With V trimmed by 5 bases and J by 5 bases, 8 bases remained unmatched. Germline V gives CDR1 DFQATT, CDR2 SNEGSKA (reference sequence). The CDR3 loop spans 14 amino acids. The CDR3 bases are TGCAGTGCTTTCACCGGGACAGGGGTTACTGAAGCTTTCTTT. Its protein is CSAFTGTGVTEAFF.

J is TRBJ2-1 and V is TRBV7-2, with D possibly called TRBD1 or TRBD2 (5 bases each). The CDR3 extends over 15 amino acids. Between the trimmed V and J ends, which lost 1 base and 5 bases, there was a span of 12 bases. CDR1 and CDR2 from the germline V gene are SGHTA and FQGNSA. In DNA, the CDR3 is TGTGCCAGCAGCTTAGGCCAGGGAGATAACAATGAGCAGTTCTTC. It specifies CASSLGQGDNNEQFF.

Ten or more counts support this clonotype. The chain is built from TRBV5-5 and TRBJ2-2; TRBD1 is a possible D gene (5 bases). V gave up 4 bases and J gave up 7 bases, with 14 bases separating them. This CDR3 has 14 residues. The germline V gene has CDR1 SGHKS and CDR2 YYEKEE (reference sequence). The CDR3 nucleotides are TGTGCCAGCAGCCACACCACAGGTTTCGGGGAGCTGTTTTTT. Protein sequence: CASSHTTGFGELFF.

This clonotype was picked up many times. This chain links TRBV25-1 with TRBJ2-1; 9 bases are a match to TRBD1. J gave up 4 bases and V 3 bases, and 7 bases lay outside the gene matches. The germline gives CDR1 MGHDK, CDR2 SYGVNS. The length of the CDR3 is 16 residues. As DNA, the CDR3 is TGTGCCAGCAGTGACCCCGGGACAGGGAGGTACAATGAGCAGTTCTTC. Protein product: CASSDPGTGRYNEQFF.

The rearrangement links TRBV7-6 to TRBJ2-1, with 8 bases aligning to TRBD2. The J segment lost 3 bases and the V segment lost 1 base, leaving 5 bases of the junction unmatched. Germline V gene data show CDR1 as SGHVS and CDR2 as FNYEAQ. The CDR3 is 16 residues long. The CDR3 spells CASSLEGGRRYNEQFF. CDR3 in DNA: TGTGCCAGCAGCTTAGAGGGCGGGAGGCGCTACAATGAGCAGTTCTTC.

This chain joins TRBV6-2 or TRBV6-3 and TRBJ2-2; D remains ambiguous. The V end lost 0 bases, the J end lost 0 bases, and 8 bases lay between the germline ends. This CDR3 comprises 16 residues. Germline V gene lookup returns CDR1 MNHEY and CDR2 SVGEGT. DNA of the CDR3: TGTGCCAGCAGTTACTCGCTCGGAACGAACACCGGGGAGCTGTTTTTT. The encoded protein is CASSYSLGTNTGELFF.

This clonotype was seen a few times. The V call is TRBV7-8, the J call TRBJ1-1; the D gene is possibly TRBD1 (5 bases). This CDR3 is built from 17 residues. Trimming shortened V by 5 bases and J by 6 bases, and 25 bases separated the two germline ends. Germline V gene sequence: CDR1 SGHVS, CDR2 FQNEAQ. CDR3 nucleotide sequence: TGTGCCAGCAGCCGCGGTAGGCATCGGGGGATTAGGGCTGAAGCTTTCTTT. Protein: CASSRGRHRGIRAEAFF.

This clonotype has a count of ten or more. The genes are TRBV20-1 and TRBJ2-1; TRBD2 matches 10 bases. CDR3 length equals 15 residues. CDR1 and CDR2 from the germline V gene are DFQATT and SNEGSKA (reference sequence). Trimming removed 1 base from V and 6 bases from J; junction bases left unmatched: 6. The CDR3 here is CSARVGTSDVNEQFF. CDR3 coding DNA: TGCAGTGCTAGAGTGGGGACTAGCGACGTCAATGAGCAGTTCTTC.